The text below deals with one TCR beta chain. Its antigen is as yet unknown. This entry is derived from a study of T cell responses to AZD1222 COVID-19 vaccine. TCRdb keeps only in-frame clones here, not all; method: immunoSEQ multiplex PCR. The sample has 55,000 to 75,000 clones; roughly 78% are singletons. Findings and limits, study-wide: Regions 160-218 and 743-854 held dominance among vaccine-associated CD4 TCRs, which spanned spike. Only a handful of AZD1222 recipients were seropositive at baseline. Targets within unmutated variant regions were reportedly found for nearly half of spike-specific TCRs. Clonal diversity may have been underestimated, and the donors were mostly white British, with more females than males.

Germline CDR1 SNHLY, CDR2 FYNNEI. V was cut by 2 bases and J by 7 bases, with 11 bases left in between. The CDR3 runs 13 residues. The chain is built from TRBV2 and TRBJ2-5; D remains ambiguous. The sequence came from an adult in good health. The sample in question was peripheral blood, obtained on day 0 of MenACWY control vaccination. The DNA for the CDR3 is TGTGCCAGCAGTGAAACCGACCCTACGACCCAGTACTTC. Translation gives CASSETDPTTQYF. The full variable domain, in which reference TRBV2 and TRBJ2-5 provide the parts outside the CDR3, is EPEVTQTPSHQVTQMGQEVILRCVPISNHLYFYWYRQILGQKVEFLVSFYNNEISEKSEIFDDQFSVERPDGSNFTLKIRSTKLEDSAMYFCASSETDPTTQYFGPGTRLLVL.